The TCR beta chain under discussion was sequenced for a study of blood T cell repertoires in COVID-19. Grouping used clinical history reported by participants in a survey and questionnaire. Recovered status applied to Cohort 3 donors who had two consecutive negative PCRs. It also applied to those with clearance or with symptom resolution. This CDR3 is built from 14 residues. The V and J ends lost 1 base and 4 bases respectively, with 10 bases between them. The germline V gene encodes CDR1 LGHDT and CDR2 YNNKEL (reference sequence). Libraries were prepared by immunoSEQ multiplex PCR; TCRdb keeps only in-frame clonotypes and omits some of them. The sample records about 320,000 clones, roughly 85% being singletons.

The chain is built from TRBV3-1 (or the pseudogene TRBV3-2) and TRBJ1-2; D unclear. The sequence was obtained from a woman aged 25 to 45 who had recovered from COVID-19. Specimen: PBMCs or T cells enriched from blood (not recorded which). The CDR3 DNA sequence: TGTGCCAGCAGCCAAGGTCACTCTGGCTATGGCTACACCTTC. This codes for CASSQGHSGYGYTF.